Sequencing of this T cell receptor beta chain was carried out in a study of PD-L1 blockade in urothelial cancer. About the research overall: Male patients with bladder-origin urothelial cancer numbered about 85% of the roughly 29. The patients had undergone anywhere from 0 to 3 prior chemotherapy regimens.

Profiled with immunoSEQ multiplex PCR; TCRdb holds only in-frame clones, not every one. The sample contains roughly 55,000 clones, about 82% of which appear only once. As to time point: pretreatment peripheral blood. Each patient presented with locally advanced or metastatic urothelial carcinoma. Individual patients had between 1 and 8 samples, taken pretreatment and on-treatment. The germline V gene encodes CDR1 SEHNR and CDR2 FQNEAQ (reference sequence). V lost 4 bases and J lost 5; bases outside the gene matches: 6. This CDR3 spans 14 amino acids. Sequencing was performed on PBMCs, taken around atezolizumab (anti-PD-L1) treatment. The receptor's source is a man aged 60 to 75 with urothelial cancer. The rearrangement links TRBV7-9 to TRBJ1-1; 8 positions agree with TRBD1. DNA of the CDR3: TGTGCCAGCAGCTCGCCACAGGGGGGGACTGAAGCTTTCTTT. Amino acids: CASSSPQGGTEAFF.